This TCR beta chain was sequenced for a study of PD-1 blockade in mismatch repair-deficient tumors. For the study at large: Enrolled about 2013-2017, patients had progressing, pretreated mismatch repair-deficient cancers of 12 types. Study-wide points: Tumor-resident clones, often undetectable pretreatment in blood, expanded then contracted after pembrolizumab.

For this clone: What it binds is not known.

J was trimmed by 2 bases and V by 0 bases; bases with no gene match: 7. Germline V gene lookup returns CDR1 MNHEY and CDR2 SVGAGI. The CDR3 totals 16 residues. Every patient had mismatch repair deficiency by PCR or immunohistochemistry. A few pembrolizumab responders had their TCRs sequenced. Here immunoSEQ multiplex PCR was the method, and the copy in TCRdb shows in-frame clones only, minus some. The data hold fewer than 50,000 clones, with 75% to 85% observed a single time. The source material was peripheral blood, sampled 4 weeks after starting pembrolizumab. This rearrangement joins TRBV6-5 to TRBJ2-7; TRBD2 agrees at 7 bases. The source of this sequence is an adult with mismatch repair-deficient cancer. The CDR3 protein is CASSYSSQRDPYEQYF. The CDR3 bases are TGTGCCAGCAGTTACTCATCTCAGCGGGACCCCTACGAGCAGTACTTC.